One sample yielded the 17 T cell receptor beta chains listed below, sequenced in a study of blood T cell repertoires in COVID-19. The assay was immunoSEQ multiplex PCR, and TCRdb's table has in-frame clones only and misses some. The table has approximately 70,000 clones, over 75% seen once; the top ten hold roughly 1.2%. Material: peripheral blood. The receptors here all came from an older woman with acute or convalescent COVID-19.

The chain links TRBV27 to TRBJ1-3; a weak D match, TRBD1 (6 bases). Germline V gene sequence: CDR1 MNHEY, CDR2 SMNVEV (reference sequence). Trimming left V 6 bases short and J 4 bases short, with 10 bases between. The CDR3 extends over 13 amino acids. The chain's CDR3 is CASSRGGGNTIYF. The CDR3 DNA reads TGTGCCAGCAGCAGGGGTGGAGGAAACACCATATATTTT.

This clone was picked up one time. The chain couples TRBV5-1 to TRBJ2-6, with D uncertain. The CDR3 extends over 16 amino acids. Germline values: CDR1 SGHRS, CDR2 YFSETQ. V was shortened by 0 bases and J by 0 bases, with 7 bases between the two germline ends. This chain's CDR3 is CASSLALGSGANVLTF. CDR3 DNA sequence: TGCGCCAGCAGCTTGGCCCTAGGCTCTGGGGCCAACGTCCTGACTTTC.

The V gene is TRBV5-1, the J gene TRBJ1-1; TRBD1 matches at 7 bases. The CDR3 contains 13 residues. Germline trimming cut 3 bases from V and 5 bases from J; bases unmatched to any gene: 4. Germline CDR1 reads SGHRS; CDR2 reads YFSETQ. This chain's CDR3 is CASSWTQGTEAFF. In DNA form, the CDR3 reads TGCGCCAGCAGCTGGACACAGGGGACTGAAGCTTTCTTT.

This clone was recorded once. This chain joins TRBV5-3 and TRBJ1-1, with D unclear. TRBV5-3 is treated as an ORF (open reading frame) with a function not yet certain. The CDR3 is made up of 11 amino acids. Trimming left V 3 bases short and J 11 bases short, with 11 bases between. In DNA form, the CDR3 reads TGTGCCAGAAGCTACGGAGGGTTCGCTTTCTTT. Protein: CARSYGGFAFF.

The DNA for the CDR3 is TGTGCCAGCAGTGATGTTTTTTCGGACTATGGCTACACCTTC. Translation: CASSDVFSDYGYTF. The J gene is TRBJ1-2, the V gene TRBV2; no clear D gene. Germline CDR1 is SNHLY and CDR2 is FYNNEI. Trimming removed 3 bases at V and 3 bases at J, with 11 bases between. There are 14 residues in the CDR3.

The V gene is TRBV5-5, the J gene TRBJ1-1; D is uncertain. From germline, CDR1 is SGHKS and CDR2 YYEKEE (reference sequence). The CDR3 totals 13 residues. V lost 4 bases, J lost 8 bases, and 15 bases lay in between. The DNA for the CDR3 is TGTGCCAGCAGCCCCCAATTTTACATCGAAGCTTTCTTT. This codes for CASSPQFYIEAFF. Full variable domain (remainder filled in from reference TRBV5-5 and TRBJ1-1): DAGVTQSPTHLIKTRGQQVTLRCSPISGHKSVSWYQQVLGQGPQFIFQYYEKEERGRGNFPDRFSARQFPNYSSELNVNALLLGDSALYLCASSPQFYIEAFFGQGTRLTVV.

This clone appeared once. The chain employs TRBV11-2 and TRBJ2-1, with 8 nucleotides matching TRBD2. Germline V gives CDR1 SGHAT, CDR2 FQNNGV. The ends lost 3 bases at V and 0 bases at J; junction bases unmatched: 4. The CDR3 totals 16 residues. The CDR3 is CASSFSGGSSYNEQFF. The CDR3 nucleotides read TGTGCCAGCAGCTTCAGCGGGGGAAGCTCCTACAATGAGCAGTTCTTC.

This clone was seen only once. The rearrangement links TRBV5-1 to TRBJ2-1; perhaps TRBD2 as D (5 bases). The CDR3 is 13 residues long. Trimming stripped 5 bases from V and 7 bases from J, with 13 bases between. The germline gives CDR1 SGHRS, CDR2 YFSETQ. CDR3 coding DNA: TGCGCCAGCAGTAAGTGGGAGTCAAATGAGCAGTTCTTC. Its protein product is CASSKWESNEQFF.

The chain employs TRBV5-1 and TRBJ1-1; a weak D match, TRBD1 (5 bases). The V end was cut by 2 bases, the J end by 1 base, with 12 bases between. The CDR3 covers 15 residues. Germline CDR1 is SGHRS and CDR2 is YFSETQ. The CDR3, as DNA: TGCGCCAGCAGCTTCCGATCAGGGAAGAACACTGAAGCTTTCTTT. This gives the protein CASSFRSGKNTEAFF.

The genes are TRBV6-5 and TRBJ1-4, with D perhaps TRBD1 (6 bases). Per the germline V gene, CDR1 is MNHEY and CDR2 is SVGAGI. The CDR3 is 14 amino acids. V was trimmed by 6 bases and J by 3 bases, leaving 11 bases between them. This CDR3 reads CASSQQGSNEKLFF. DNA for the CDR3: TGTGCCAGCAGCCAACAGGGCTCTAATGAAAAACTGTTTTTT.

The CDR3 is CASSTPGGRNEKLFF. In nucleotides, the CDR3 is TGTGCCAGCAGTACGCCCGGAGGGCGCAATGAAAAACTGTTTTTT. The J gene is TRBJ1-4, the V gene TRBV2; no firm D call. The ends were cut back, 5 bases at V and 5 bases at J, with 15 bases in the middle. Germline loops: CDR1 SNHLY, CDR2 FYNNEI. This CDR3 is built from 15 residues.

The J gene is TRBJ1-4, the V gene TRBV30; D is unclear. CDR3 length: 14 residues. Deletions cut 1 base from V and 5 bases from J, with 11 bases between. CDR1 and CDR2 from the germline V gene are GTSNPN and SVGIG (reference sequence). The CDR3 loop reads CAWSDWQSNEKLFF. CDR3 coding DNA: TGTGCCTGGAGTGATTGGCAGTCGAATGAAAAACTGTTTTTT.

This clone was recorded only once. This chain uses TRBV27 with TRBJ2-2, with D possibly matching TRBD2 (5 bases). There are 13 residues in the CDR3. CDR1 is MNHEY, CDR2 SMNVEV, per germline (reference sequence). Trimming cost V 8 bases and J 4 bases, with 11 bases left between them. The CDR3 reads CASAASGTGELFF. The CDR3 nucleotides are TGTGCCAGCGCCGCGAGCGGCACCGGGGAGCTGTTTTTT.

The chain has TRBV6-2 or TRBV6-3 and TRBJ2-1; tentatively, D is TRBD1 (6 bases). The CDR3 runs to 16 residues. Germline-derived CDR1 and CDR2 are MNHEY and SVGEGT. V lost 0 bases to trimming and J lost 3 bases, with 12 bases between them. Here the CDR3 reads CASSYSRGGNYNEQFF. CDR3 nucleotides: TGTGCCAGCAGTTACTCGAGAGGGGGAAACTACAATGAGCAGTTCTTC.

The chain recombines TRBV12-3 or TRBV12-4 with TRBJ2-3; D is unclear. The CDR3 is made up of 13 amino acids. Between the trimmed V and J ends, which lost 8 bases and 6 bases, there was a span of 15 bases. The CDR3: CASDARDTDTQYF. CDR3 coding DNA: TGTGCCAGCGACGCCAGAGACACGGATACGCAGTATTTT.

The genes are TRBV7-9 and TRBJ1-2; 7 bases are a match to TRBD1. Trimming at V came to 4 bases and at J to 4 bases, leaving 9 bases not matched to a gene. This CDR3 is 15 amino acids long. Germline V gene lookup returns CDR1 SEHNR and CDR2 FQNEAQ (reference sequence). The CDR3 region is CASSYYFYRGYGYTF. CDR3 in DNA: TGTGCCAGCAGCTACTATTTCTACAGGGGCTATGGCTACACCTTC.

For the CDR3, the DNA is TGTGCCAGCAGCGGGACTAGCGGGGATATAGATACGCAGTATTTT. This sequence encodes CASSGTSGDIDTQYF. The V and J genes are TRBV7-3 and TRBJ2-3; 13 bases agree with TRBD2. This CDR3 has 15 residues. V trimming: 5 bases; J trimming: 5 bases; junction bases outside the gene matches: 4. Germline lookup yields CDR1 SGHTA and CDR2 FQGTGA.